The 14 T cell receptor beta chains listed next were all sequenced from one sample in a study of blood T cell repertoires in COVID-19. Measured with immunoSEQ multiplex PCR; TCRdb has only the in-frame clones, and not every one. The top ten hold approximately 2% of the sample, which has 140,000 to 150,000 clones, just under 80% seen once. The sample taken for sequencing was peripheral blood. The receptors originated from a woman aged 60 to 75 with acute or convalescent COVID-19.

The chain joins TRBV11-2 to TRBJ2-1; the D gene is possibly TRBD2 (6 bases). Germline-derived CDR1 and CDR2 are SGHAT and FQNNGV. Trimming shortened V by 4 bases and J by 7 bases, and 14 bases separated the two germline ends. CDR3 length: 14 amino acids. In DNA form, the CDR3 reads TGTGCCAGCAGCTGGACGGCGGGACGGAATGAGCAGTTCTTC. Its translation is CASSWTAGRNEQFF.

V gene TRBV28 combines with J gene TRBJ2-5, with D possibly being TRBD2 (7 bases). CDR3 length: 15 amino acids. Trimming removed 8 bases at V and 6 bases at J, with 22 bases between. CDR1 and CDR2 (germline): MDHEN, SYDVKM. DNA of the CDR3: TGTGCCAGCGTGCGAGGGGGGGCGAGTGAGAAGACCCAGTACTTC. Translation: CASVRGGASEKTQYF.

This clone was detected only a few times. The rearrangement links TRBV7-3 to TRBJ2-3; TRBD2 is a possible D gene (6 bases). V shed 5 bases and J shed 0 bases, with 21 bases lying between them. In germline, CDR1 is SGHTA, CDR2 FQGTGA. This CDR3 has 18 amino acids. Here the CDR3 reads CASSSGSWTTTSTDTQYF. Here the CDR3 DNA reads TGTGCCAGCAGCAGTGGGTCTTGGACTACTACGAGCACAGATACGCAGTATTTT.

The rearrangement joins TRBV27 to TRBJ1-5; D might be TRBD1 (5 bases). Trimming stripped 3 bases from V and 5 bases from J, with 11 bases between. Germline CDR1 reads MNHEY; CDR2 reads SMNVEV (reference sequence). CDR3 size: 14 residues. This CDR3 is CASSFTGGDQPQHF. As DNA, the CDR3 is TGTGCCAGCAGTTTCACAGGAGGGGATCAGCCCCAGCATTTT.

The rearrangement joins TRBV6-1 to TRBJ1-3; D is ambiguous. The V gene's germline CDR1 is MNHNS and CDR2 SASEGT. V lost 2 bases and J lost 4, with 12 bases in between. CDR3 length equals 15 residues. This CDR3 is CASSERRVWGNTIYF. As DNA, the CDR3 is TGTGCCAGCAGTGAACGGAGGGTGTGGGGAAACACCATATATTTT.

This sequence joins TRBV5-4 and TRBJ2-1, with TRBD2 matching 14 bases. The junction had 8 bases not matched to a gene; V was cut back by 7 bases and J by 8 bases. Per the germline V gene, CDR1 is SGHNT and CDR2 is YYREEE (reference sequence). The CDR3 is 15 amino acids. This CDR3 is CASGRTSGRWDEQFF. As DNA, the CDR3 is TGTGCCAGCGGGCGGACTAGCGGGAGGTGGGATGAGCAGTTCTTC.

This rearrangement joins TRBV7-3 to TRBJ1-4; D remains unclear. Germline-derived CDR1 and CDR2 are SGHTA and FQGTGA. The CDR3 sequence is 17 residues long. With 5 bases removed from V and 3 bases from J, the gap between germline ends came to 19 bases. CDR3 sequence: CASSDQTRVYSNEKLFF. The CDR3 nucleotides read TGTGCCAGCAGCGATCAAACTCGGGTATATTCTAATGAAAAACTGTTTTTT.

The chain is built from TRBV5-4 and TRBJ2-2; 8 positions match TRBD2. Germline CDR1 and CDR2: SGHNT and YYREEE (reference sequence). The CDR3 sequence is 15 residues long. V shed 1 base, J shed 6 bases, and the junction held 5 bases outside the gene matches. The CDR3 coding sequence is TGTGCCAGCAGCTTGTCGGGAGGGAGGGCCGGGGAGCTGTTTTTT. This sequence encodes CASSLSGGRAGELFF.

CDR3 bases: TGTGCCAGCAGTTTTCAGGTCTACGAGCAGTACTTC. Residues: CASSFQVYEQYF. This chain uses TRBV28 with TRBJ2-7; D is undetermined. The germline V gene has CDR1 MDHEN and CDR2 SYDVKM. V lost 3 bases, J lost 3 bases, and 6 bases lay in between. This CDR3 is built from 12 residues.

In DNA form, the CDR3 reads TGTGCCAGCTCACCATTGGGACTATCCACCGGGGAGCTGTTTTTT. It codes for CASSPLGLSTGELFF. The V gene is TRBV18, the J gene TRBJ2-2; 7 bases fit TRBD2. The CDR3 has 15 residues. Looked up from germline, CDR1 is KGHSH and CDR2 is LQKENI. J lost 4 bases, V lost 2 bases, and 4 bases had no gene match.

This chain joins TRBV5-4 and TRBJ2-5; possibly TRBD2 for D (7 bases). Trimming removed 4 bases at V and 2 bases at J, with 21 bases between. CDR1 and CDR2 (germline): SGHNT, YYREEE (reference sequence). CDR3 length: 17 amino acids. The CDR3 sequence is CASSDRQRFGRQETQYF. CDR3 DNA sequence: TGTGCCAGCAGCGACAGGCAGAGGTTCGGGAGGCAAGAGACCCAGTACTTC.

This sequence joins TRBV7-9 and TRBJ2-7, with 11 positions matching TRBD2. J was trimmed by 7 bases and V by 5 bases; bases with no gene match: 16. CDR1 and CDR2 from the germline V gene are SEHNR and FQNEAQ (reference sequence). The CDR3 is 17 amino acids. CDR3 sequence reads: CASSQGVLAGVAREQYF. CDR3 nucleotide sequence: TGTGCCAGCAGCCAAGGCGTACTAGCGGGAGTGGCTAGGGAGCAGTACTTC.

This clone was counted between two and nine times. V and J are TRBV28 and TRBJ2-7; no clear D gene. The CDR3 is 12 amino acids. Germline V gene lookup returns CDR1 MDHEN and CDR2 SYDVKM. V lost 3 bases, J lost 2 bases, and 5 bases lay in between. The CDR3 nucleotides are TGTGCCAGCAGTTTCCCAGCCTACGAGCAGTACTTC. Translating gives CASSFPAYEQYF.

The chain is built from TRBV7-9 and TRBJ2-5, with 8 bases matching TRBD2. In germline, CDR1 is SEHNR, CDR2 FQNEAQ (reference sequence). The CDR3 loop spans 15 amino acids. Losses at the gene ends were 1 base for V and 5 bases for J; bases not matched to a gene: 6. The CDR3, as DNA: TGTGCCAGCAGCTTAGGGACTAGCCGTGTGGAGACCCAGTACTTC. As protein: CASSLGTSRVETQYF.